This TCR beta chain was identified during a study of shared clonotypes between healthy human individuals. The data were produced by immunoSEQ multiplex PCR, yet TCRdb's version contains in-frame clones alone and is incomplete. The table includes roughly 2.6 million clones, more than 80% detected once. The TCR originated in a man between 18 and 35 years old in good health. The sequencing sample was made of naive CD4+ T cells sorted from blood. The subset denotes: CD45RA+ positively selected.

CDR3 protein: CAWQTDRGAYEQYF. CDR3 nucleotides: TGTGCCTGGCAAACGGACAGGGGGGCCTACGAGCAGTACTTC. This rearrangement joins TRBV30 to TRBJ2-5; 10 bases map to TRBD1. The J call may be wrong; the DNA end is better matched by TRBJ2-7. The CDR3 length is 14 residues. CDR1 and CDR2 from the germline V gene are GTSNPN and SVGIG (reference sequence).